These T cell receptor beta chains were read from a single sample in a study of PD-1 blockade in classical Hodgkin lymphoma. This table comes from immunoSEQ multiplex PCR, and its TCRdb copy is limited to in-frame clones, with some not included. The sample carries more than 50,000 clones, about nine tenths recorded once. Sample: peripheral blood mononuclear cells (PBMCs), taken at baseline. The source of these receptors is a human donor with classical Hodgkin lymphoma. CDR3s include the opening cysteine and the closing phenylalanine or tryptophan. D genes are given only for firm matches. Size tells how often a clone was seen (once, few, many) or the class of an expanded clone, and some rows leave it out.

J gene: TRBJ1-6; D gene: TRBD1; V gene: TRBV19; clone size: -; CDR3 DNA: TGTGCCAGCTCAGGGGGCGCGAGCTATAATTCACCCCTCCACTTT; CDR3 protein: CASSGGASYNSPLHF
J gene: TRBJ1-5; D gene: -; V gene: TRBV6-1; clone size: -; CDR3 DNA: TGTGCCAGCAGCCATGGAGGTCGCCCCCAGCATTTT; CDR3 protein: CASSHGGRPQHF
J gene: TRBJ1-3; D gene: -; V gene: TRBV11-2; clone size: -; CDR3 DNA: TGTGCCAGCAGCGCCCGGACGGGAATTTTCTCTGGAAACACCATATATTTT; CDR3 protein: CASSARTGIFSGNTIYF
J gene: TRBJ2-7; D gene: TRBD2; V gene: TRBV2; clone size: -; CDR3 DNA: TGTGCCAGCAGCCGACTAGCGGGAGAATACGAGCAGTACTTC; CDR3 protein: CASSRLAGEYEQYF
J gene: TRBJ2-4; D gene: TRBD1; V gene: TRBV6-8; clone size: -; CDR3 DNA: TGTGCCAGCAGGCGGACAGGGGGCCGGAACATTCAGTACTTC; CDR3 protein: CASRRTGGRNIQYF
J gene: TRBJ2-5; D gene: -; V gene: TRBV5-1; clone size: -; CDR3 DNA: TGCGCCAGCAGCTTGGCAGCGCAAGAGACCCAGTACTTC; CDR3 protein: CASSLAAQETQYF
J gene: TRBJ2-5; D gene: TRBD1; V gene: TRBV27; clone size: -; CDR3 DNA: TGTGCCAGCAGTCGACAGGGGGAGGAGACCCAGTACTTC; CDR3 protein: CASSRQGEETQYF
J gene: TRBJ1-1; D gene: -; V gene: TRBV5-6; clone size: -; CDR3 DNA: TGTGCCAGCAGCTTGGTCAGAGAAGCTTTCTTT; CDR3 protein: CASSLVREAFF
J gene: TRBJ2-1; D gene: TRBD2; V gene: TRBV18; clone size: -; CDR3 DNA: TGTGCCAGCTCACCTAGACTAGCGACCTACTCCTACAATGAGCAGTTCTTC; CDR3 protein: CASSPRLATYSYNEQFF
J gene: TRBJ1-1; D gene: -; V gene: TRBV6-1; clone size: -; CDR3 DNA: TGTGCCAGCAGTGAAGCGGGGGAAATCTTCATGAACACTGAAGCTTTCTTT; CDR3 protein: CASSEAGEIFMNTEAFF
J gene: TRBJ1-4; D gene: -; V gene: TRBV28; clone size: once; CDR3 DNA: TGTGCCACCTGCCGTCTAGGGGGTGAAAATGAAAAACTGTTTTTT; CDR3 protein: CATCRLGGENEKLFF
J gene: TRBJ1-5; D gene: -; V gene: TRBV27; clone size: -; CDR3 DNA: TGTGCCAGCAGTTCGGGTAGCAATCAGCCCCAGCATTTT; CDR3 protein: CASSSGSNQPQHF
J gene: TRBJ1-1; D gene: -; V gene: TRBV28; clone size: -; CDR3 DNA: TGTGCCAGCAGTATTGACATGAACACTGAAGCTTTCTTT; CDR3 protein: CASSIDMNTEAFF
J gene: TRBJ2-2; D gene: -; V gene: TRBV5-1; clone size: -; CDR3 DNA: TGCGCCAGCAGCTTGCCCAGGGCTAACACCGGGGAGCTGTTTTTT; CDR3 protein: CASSLPRANTGELFF
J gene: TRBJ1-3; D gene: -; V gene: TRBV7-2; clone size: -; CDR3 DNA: TGTGCCAGCAGCTTAGTTGGGGGCTCTGGAAACACCATATATTTT; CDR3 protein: CASSLVGGSGNTIYF
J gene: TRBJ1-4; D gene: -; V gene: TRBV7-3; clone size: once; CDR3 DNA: TGTGCCAGCAGCTTATCAGGATCTAATGAAAAACTGTTTTTT; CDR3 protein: CASSLSGSNEKLFF
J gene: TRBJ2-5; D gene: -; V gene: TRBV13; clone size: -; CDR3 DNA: TGTGCCAGCAGCTTGGCTGCCGAATACAAAGAGACCCAGTACTTC; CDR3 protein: CASSLAAEYKETQYF
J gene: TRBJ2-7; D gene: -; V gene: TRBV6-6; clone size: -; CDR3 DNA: TGTGCCGCGACCTCTACCAGCGGGGAGCAGTACTTC; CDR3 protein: CAATSTSGEQYF
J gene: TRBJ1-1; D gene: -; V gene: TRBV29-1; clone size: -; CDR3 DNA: TGCAGCGTTAGGGATTCGGGTTCGAGGGACACTGAAGCTTTCTTT; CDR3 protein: CSVRDSGSRDTEAFF